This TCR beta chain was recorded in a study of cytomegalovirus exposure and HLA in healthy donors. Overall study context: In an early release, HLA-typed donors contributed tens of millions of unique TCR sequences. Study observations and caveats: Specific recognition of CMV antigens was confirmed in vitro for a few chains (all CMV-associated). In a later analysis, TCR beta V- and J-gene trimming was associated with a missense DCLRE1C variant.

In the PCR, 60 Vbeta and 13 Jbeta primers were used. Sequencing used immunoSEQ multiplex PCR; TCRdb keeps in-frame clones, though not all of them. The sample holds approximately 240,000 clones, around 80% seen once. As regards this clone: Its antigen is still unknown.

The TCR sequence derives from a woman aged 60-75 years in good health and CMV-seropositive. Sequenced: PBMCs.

This CDR3 is CASSLSNTDTQYF. The CDR3 DNA is TGTGCCAGCTCTCTAAGTAACACAGATACGCAGTATTTT. The rearrangement links TRBV6-1 to TRBJ2-3; D remains unclear. The length of the CDR3 is 13 residues. Trimming stripped 8 bases from V and 2 bases from J, with 11 bases between. Looked up from germline, CDR1 is MNHNS and CDR2 is SASEGT.